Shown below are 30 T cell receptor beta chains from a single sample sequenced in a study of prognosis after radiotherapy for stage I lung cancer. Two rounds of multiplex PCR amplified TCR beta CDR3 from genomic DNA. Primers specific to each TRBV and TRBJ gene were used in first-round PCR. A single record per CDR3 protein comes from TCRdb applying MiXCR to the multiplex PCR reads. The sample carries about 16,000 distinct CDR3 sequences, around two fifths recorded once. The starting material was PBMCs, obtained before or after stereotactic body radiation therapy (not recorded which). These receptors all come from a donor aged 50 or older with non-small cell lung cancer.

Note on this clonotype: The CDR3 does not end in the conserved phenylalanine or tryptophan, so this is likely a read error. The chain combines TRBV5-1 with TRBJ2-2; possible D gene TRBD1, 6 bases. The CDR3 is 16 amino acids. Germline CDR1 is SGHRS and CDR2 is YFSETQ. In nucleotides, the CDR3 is TGCGCCAGCAGCCCTTGGACAGCCGCGAACACCGTGGAGCTGTTTCTT. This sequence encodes CASSPWTAANTVELFL.

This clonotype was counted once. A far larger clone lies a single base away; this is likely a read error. Here the CDR3 reads CASNTSGGYGTDTQYF. CDR3 in DNA: TGTGCCAGCAATACTAGCGGGGGGTACGGCACAGATACGCAGTATTTT. This chain links TRBV6-4 with TRBJ2-3, with TRBD2 matching over 12 bases. J was trimmed by 1 base and V by 7 bases; bases with no gene match: 6. The CDR3 loop spans 16 amino acids. Germline V CDR1 and CDR2: MRHNA, SNTAGT.

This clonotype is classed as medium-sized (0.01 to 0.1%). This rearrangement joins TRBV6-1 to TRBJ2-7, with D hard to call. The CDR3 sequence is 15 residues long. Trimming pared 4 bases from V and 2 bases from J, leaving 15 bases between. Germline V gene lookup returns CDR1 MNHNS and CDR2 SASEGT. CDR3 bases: TGTGCCAGCAGTGTTGCTGGTGGAGAAGCCTACGAGCAGTACTTC. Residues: CASSVAGGEAYEQYF.

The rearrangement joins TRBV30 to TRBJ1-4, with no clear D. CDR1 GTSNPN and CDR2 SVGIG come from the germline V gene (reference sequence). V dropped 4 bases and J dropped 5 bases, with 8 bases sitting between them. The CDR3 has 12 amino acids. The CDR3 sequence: CAWNVMNEKLFF. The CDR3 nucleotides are TGTGCCTGGAATGTTATGAATGAAAAACTGTTTTTT.

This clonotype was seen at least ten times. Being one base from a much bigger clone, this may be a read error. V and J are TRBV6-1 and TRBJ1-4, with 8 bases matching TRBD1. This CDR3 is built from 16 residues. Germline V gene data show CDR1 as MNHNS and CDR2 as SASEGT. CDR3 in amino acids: CASSGRGRGSNEKLLF. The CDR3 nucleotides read TGTGCCAGCAGTGGCAGGGGGCGGGGGTCCAATGAAAAACTGCTTTTT.

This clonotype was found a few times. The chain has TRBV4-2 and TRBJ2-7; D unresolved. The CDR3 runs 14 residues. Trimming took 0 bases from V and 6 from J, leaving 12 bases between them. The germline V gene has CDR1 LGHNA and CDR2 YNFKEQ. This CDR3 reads CASSQDTVSIEQYF. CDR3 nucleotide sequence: TGTGCCAGCAGCCAAGATACGGTTTCGATCGAGCAGTACTTC.

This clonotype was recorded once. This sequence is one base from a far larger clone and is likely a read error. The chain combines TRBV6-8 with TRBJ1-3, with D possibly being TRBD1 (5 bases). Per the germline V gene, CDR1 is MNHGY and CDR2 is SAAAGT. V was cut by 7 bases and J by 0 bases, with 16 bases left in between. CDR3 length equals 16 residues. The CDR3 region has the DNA TGTGCCAGCATCTACAGTGCAGGGAGCTCTGGAAACACCATATATTTT. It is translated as CASIYSAGSSGNTIYF.

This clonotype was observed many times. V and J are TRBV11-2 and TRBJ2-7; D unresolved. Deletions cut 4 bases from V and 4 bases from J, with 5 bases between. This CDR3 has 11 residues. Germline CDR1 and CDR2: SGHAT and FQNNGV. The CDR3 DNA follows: TGTGCCAGCAGCTCGGGTTACGAGCAGTACTTC. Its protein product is CASSSGYEQYF.

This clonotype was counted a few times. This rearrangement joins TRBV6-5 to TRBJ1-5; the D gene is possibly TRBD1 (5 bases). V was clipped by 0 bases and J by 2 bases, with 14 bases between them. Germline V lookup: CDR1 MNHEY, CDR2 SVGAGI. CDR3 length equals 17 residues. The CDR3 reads CASSYSSGGGGNQPQHF. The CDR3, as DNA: TGTGCCAGCAGTTACTCAAGTGGGGGTGGGGGCAATCAGCCCCAGCATTTT.

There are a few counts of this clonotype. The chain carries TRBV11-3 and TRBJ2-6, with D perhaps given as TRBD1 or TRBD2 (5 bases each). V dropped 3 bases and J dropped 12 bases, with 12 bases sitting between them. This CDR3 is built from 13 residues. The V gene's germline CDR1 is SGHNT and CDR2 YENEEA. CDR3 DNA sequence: TGTGCCAGCAGCTTCTCGGTTGGGGGCGTCCTGACTTTC. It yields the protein CASSFSVGGVLTF.

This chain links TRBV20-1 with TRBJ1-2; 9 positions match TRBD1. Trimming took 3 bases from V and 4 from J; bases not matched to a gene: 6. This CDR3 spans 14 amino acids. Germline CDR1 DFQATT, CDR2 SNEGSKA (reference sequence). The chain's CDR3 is CSASLRTGAYGYTF. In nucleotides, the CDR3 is TGCAGTGCTAGCCTCCGGACAGGGGCCTATGGCTACACCTTC.

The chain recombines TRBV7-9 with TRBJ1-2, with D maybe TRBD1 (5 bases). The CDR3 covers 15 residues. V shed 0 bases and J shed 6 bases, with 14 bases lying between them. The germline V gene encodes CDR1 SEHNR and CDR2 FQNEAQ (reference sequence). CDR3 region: CASSLAVTPGNGYTF. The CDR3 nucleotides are TGTGCCAGCAGCTTAGCCGTGACCCCAGGGAATGGCTACACCTTC.

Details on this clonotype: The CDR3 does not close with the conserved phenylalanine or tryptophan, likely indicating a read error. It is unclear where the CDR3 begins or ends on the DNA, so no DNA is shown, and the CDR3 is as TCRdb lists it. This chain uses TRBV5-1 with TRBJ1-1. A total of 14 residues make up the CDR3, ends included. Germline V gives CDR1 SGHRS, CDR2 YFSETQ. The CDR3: CASSLDTGRTEALS.

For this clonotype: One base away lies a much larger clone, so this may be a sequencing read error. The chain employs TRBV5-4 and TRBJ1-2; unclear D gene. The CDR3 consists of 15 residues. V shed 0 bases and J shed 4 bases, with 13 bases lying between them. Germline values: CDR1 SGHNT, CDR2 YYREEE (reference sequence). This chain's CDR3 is CASSLDAAWVYGYTF. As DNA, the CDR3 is TGTGCCAGCAGCTTGGACGCCGCGTGGGTCTATGGCTACACCTTC. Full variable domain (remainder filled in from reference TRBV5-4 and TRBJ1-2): ETGVTQSPTHLIKTRGQQVTLRCSSQSGHNTVSWYQQALGQGPQFIFQYYREEENGRGNFPPRFSGLQFPNYSSELNVNALELDDSALYLCASSLDAAWVYGYTFGSGTRLTVV.

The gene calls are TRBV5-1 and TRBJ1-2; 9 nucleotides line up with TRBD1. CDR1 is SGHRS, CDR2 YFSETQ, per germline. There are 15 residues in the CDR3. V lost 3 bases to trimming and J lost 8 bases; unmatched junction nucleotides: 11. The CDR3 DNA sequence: TGCGCCAGCAGCTCGGGCCGGGACAGGGCAGGAGGCTACACCTTC. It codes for CASSSGRDRAGGYTF.

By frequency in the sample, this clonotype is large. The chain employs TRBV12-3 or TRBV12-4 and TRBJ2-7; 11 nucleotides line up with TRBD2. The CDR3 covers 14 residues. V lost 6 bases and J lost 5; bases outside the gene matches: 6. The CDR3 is CASRVAGGLDEQYF. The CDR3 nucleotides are TGTGCCAGCAGGGTAGCGGGAGGGCTCGACGAGCAGTACTTC.

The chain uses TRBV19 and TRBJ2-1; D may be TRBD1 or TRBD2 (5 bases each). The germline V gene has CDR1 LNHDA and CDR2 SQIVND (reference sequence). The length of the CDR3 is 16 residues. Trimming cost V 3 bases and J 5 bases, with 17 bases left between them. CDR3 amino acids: CASSMGTGGLHNEQFF. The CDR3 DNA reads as TGTGCCAGTAGTATGGGTACAGGTGGACTCCACAATGAGCAGTTCTTC.

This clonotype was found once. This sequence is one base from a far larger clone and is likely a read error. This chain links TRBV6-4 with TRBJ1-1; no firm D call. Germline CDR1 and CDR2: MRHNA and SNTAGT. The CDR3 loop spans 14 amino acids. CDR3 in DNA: TGTGCCAGCAGTTACTCGGTCTCGGTGACTGAAGCTTTCTTT. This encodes CASSYSVSVTEAFF.

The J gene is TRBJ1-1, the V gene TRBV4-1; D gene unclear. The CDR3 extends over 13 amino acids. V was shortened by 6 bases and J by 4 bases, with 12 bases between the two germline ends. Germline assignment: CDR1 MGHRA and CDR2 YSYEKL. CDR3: CASSSNGRTEAFF. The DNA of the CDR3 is TGCGCCAGCAGTTCAAATGGACGCACTGAAGCTTTCTTT.

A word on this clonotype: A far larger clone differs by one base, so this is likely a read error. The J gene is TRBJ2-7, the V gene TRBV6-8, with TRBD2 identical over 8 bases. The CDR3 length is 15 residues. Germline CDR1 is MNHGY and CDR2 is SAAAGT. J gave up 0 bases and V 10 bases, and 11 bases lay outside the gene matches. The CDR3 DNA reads TGTGCCATCAGGAGTAGCGGGGTGCTCTCCTACGAGCAGTACTTC. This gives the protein CAIRSSGVLSYEQYF.

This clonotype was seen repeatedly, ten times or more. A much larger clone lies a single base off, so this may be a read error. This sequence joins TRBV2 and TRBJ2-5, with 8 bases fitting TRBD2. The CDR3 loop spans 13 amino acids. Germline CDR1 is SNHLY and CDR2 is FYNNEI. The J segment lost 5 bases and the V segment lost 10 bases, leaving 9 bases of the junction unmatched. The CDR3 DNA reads TGTGCCACGGGGGGGCGGGATTGGGAGACCCAGTACTTC. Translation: CATGGRDWETQYF.

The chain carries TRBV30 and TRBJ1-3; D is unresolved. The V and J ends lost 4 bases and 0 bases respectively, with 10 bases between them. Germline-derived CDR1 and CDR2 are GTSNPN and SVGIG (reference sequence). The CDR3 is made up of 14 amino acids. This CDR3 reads CAWNTGVSGNTIYF. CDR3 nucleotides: TGTGCCTGGAATACCGGGGTCTCTGGAAACACCATATATTTT. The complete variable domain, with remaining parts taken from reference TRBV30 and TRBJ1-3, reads SQTIHQWPATLVQPVGSPLSLECTVEGTSNPNLYWYRQAAGRGLQLLFYSVGIGQISSEVPQNLSASRPQDRQFILSSKKLLLSDSGFYLCAWNTGVSGNTIYFGEGSWLTVV.

CDR3 residues: CASSESSRGEQFF. CDR3 DNA sequence: TGTGCCAGCAGTGAAAGTAGTAGGGGTGAGCAGTTCTTC. The V gene is TRBV25-1, the J gene TRBJ2-1; D might be TRBD1 (5 bases). The germline gives CDR1 MGHDK, CDR2 SYGVNS. V was cut by 2 bases and J by 9 bases, with 11 bases left in between. The CDR3 covers 13 residues.

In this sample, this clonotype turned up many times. This chain's CDR3 is CASSFPRTGEAFF. DNA of the CDR3: TGTGCCAGCAGCTTTCCCCGGACAGGAGAAGCTTTCTTT. This sequence joins TRBV7-2 and TRBJ1-1; 7 nucleotides match TRBD1. This CDR3 has 13 residues. Germline trimming cut 3 bases from V and 8 bases from J; bases unmatched to any gene: 6. In germline, CDR1 is SGHTA, CDR2 FQGNSA.

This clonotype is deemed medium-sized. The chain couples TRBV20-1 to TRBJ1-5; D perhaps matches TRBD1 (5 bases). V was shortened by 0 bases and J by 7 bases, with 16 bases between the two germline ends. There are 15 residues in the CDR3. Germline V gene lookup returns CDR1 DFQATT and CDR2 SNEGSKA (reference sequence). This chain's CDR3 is CSARDVGDGVQPQHF. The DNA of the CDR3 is TGCAGTGCTAGAGATGTAGGGGATGGCGTCCAGCCCCAGCATTTT.

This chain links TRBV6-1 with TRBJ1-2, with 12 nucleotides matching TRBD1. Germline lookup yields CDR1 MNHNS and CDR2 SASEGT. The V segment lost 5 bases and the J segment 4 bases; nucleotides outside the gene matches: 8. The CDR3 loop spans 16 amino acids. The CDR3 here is CASSIRGTGGTYGYTF. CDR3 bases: TGTGCCAGCAGTATCAGGGGGACAGGGGGCACCTATGGCTACACCTTC.

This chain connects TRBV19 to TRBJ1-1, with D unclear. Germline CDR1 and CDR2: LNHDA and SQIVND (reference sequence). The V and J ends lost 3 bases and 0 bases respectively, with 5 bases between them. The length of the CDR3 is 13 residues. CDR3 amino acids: CASSIGVNTEAFF. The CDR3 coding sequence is TGTGCCAGTAGTATCGGGGTGAACACTGAAGCTTTCTTT.

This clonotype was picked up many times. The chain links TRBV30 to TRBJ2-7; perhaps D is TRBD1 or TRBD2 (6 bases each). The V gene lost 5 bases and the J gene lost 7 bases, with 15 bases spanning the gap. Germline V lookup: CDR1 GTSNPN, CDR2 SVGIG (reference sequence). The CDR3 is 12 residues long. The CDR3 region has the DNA TGTGCCTGGTCCTCCGGGGGCACGGAGCAGTACTTC. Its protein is CAWSSGGTEQYF.

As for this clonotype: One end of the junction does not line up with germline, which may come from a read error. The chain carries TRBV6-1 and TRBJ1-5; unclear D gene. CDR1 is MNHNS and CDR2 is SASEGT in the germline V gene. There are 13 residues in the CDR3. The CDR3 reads CASSGVWDQHQHF. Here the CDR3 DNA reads TGTGCCAGCAGTGGAGTGTGGGATCAGCACCAGCATTTT.

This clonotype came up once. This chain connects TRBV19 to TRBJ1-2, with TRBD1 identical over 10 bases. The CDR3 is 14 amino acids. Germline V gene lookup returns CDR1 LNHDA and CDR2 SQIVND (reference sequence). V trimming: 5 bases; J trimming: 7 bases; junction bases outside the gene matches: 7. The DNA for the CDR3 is TGTGCCAGTAGTGGGGACAGGGGCTTCGGTGGCTACACCTTC. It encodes CASSGDRGFGGYTF.